The entry below describes one T cell receptor (beta chain). No antigen is known for it. Base quality data are lacking; no much larger clone is found one base away. RNA was extracted with the RNeasy kit and roughly 0.45 to 1 ug was reverse transcribed using random hexamers. The immunoSEQ multiplex PCR assay, covering 54 Vbeta and 13 Jbeta segments, was used to amplify TCR beta CDR3 regions. To correct PCR amplification bias, a synthetic template baseline was used for both primer optimization and computational correction. Per the original workflow: Reads were assigned to V, D and J genes according to IMGT and analyzed in immunoSEQ Analyzer, with only productive sequences retained. Clonality was calculated as one minus the Shannon entropy normalized by log2 of the number of productive unique sequences. For each patient and control, public and private clones were evaluated among the 100 most prevalent clones. Susac-specific clones were defined as absent from healthy and MS cohorts, 1052 published viral clones and other ImmuneACCESS disease sequences. The public reads were run again by TCRdb, first through fastp at Q25 and then through MiXCR, and only productive beta chains were kept. When rows share a CDR3 protein, they turn into one entry using the most common DNA and genes. Clone size and V and J calls follow TCRdb, not the original study. For this sample the table gives about 120,000 distinct CDR3 sequences, of which about 94% were detected only once. The ten biggest clones cover 0.1% to 0.15% of the sample.

High-throughput TCR beta sequencing profiled peripheral blood CD8+ and CD4+ T cells from healthy donors, Susac syndrome patients and multiple sclerosis patients. Treatment-naive patients with stable or active relapsing-remitting disease fulfilling revised McDonald criteria were used as multiple sclerosis controls. Bulk CD8+ and CD4+ T cells were purified magnetically by negative isolation, whereas CD8+ TEMRA cells were enriched by FACS. Blood was drawn into EDTA tubes, processed within 24 hours, and PBMCs were isolated by density gradient centrifugation. PBMCs intended for TCR sequencing were frozen in liquid nitrogen and were later thawed in a 37 degrees C water bath. The sorted or isolated CD4+, CD8+ and CD8+ TEMRA cells had a purity of 90% or higher. CDR1 SGHDN and CDR2 FVKESK were looked up in the germline V gene. Spanning cysteine to phenylalanine, the CDR3 consists of 17 amino acids. The entry retains the CDR3 DNA only, 51 bases that are in frame from base 1. V is trimmed back by 2 bases and J by 4 bases, and the junction contains 10 bases that no gene match accounts for.

The sample comes from a study of CD8 T cells in Susac syndrome (dated by TCRdb to between 2018 and 2021). Turning to the overall study: Whether CD8+ T cell activation and differentiation in Susac syndrome was antigen driven was tested using repertoire sequencing.

General study outcomes and caveats: The study acknowledged that relatively few individuals were included in the TCR sequencing and HLA analysis.

This chain is built from TRBV14 and TRBJ2-1, with 8 bases aligning to TRBD2. Sequenced input: CD4+ T cells from PBMCs. This receptor was obtained from a human donor with multiple sclerosis. The DNA sequence reads TGTGCCAGCAGCCAATCCCTGGCTAGCGGGTCATACAATGAGCAGTTCTTC. Its coded protein is CASSQSLASGSYNEQFF. Supplemented by the reference TRBV14 and TRBJ2-1 proteins around the CDR3, the complete variable domain is EAGVTQFPSHSVIEKGQTVTLRCDPISGHDNLYWYRRVMGKEIKFLLHFVKESKQDESGMPNNRFLAERTGGTYSTLKVQPAELEDSGVYFCASSQSLASGSYNEQFFGPGTRLTVL.